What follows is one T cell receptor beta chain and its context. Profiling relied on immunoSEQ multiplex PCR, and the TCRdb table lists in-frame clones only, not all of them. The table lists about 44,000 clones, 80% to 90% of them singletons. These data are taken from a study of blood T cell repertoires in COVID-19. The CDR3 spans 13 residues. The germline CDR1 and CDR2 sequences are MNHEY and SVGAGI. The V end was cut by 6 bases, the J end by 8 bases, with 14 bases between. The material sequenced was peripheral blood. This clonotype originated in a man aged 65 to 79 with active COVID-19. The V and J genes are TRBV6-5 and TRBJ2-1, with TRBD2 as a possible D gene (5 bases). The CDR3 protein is CASRDPTGDEQFF. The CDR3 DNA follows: TGTGCCAGCAGAGACCCTACCGGGGATGAGCAGTTCTTC.